Listed below are T cell receptor beta chains from one sample, sequenced in a study of CD8 T cells in Susac syndrome. MiXCR was run by TCRdb on the immunoSEQ multiplex PCR reads, yielding one entry per CDR3 protein. The sample records around 95,000 distinct CDR3 sequences, about 95% being singletons. The sample consisted of CD8+ T cells from PBMCs. These receptors originate from a human donor with Susac syndrome. The CDR3 runs from the conserved cysteine through the conserved F or W. D genes are given only for firm matches. Clone size, where shown, is once, few, many, or a class for clones that have expanded.

V gene,J gene,D gene,clone size,CDR3 protein,CDR3 DNA
TRBV20-1,TRBJ1-5,NA,NA,CSASEGKSNQPQHF,TGCAGTGCTAGTGAAGGGAAAAGCAATCAGCCCCAGCATTTT
TRBV6-1,TRBJ2-1,NA,NA,CASSEEIYNEQFF,TGTGCCAGCAGTGAAGAGATATACAATGAGCAGTTCTTC
TRBV20-1,TRBJ1-2,TRBD1,NA,CSVTGGRYGYTF,TGCAGTGTCACAGGGGGCCGCTATGGCTACACCTTC
TRBV7-3,TRBJ2-2,NA,NA,CATQLKDGGTGELFF,TGTGCCACCCAGCTTAAGGACGGCGGCACCGGGGAGCTGTTTTTT
TRBV12-3/TRBV12-4,TRBJ2-3,NA,NA,CASTLAGADTQYF,TGTGCCAGCACCCTGGCAGGGGCAGATACGCAGTATTTT
TRBV29-1,TRBJ1-2,TRBD1,NA,CSARDRGTIGYTF,TGCAGCGCACGGGACAGGGGTACAATCGGCTACACCTTC
TRBV7-9,TRBJ2-7,NA,NA,CASSSEHYEQYF,TGTGCCAGCAGCTCCGAACACTACGAGCAGTACTTC
TRBV7-8,TRBJ2-1,NA,NA,CASSFGTDEQFF,TGTGCCAGCAGCTTCGGGACCGATGAGCAGTTCTTC
TRBV12-3/TRBV12-4,TRBJ2-5,TRBD1,NA,CASSLAQGSETQYF,TGTGCCAGCAGTTTAGCACAGGGGTCAGAGACCCAGTACTTC
TRBV13,TRBJ1-1,NA,NA,CASSLGRVNTEAFF,TGTGCCAGCAGCTTAGGTAGGGTGAACACTGAAGCTTTCTTT
TRBV19,TRBJ2-7,NA,NA,CASSPGVMYEQYF,TGTGCCAGTAGCCCGGGGGTCATGTACGAGCAGTACTTC
TRBV7-2,TRBJ1-5,NA,NA,CASSRQGRDQPQHF,TGTGCCAGCAGCCGTCAGGGGAGGGATCAGCCCCAGCATTTT
TRBV15,TRBJ2-5,NA,NA,CATSRARDTGETQYF,TGTGCCACCAGCAGAGCTCGGGACACAGGAGAGACCCAGTACTTC
TRBV6-2/TRBV6-3,TRBJ2-7,NA,NA,CASSPSGAEQYF,TGTGCCAGCAGTCCGAGCGGCGCCGAGCAGTACTTC
TRBV6-1,TRBJ2-7,NA,NA,CASNPAGRARTYEQYF,TGTGCCAGCAACCCGGCTGGAAGGGCTCGTACCTACGAGCAGTACTTC
TRBV3-1,TRBJ2-7,NA,NA,CASSQGAESYEQYF,TGTGCCAGCAGCCAAGGGGCCGAATCCTACGAGCAGTACTTC
TRBV29-1,TRBJ2-7,NA,NA,CSVDRGAAEQYF,TGCAGCGTTGATCGGGGGGCAGCCGAGCAGTACTTC
TRBV29-1,TRBJ2-1,NA,NA,CSVPVHNEQFF,TGCAGCGTTCCTGTCCACAATGAGCAGTTCTTC
TRBV7-2,TRBJ2-4,NA,NA,CASRGMGAKNIQYF,TGTGCCAGCAGGGGAATGGGGGCCAAAAACATTCAGTACTTC
TRBV25-1,TRBJ2-5,NA,NA,CASSEWGQGPETQYF,TGTGCCAGCAGTGAATGGGGCCAGGGGCCAGAGACCCAGTACTTC
TRBV3-1,TRBJ2-5,NA,NA,CASSRPGPQETQYF,TGTGCCAGCAGCCGCCCGGGGCCTCAAGAGACCCAGTACTTC
TRBV12-3/TRBV12-4,TRBJ2-6,NA,NA,CASSTGRANVLTF,TGTGCCAGCAGCACTGGGAGGGCCAACGTCCTGACTTTC
TRBV6-4,TRBJ2-1,NA,NA,CASSDTLTRSFDEQFF,TGTGCCAGCAGTGACACACTAACTAGGTCGTTCGATGAGCAGTTCTTC
TRBV25-1,TRBJ1-4,NA,NA,CASSGPREKLFF,TGTGCCAGCAGTGGCCCGCGTGAAAAACTGTTTTTT
TRBV27,TRBJ2-3,TRBD2,NA,CASRPDPGLATDTQYF,TGTGCCAGCAGACCAGACCCGGGACTAGCTACAGATACGCAGTATTTT
TRBV27,TRBJ2-1,TRBD2,NA,CASSTGLAGHEQFF,TGTGCCAGCAGTACCGGACTAGCGGGACATGAGCAGTTCTTC
TRBV7-6,TRBJ2-7,NA,NA,CASSSHLEAMNF,TGTGCCAGCAGCAGTCATCTTGAAGCTATGAACTTC
TRBV25-1,TRBJ2-7,NA,NA,CASSESGAYEQYF,TGTGCCAGCAGTGAATCAGGGGCATACGAGCAGTACTTC
TRBV19,TRBJ2-1,NA,NA,CASSIDGAGYNEQFF,TGTGCCAGTAGTATAGACGGGGCGGGCTACAATGAGCAGTTCTTC
TRBV6-2/TRBV6-3,TRBJ2-5,NA,once,CASSYGAQETQYF,TGTGCCAGCAGTTACGGGGCCCAAGAGACCCAGTACTTC
TRBV14,TRBJ2-6,NA,NA,CASVFREESSGANVLTF,TGTGCCAGCGTCTTCAGGGAAGAGAGCTCTGGGGCCAACGTCCTGACTTTC
TRBV7-2,TRBJ2-7,TRBD2,NA,CASSLVGLAGDEQYF,TGTGCCAGCAGCTTAGTAGGACTAGCGGGAGACGAGCAGTACTTC
TRBV6-5,TRBJ1-5,NA,few,CASSSGSNQPQHF,TGTGCCAGCAGTTCCGGTAGCAATCAGCCCCAGCATTTT
TRBV12-3/TRBV12-4,TRBJ2-3,NA,NA,CASSLTPASTDTQYF,TGTGCCAGCAGTTTGACACCCGCCTCCACAGATACGCAGTATTTT
TRBV4-1,TRBJ1-4,NA,NA,CASSHPDRNEKLFF,TGCGCCAGCAGCCACCCGGACAGAAATGAAAAACTGTTTTTT
TRBV3-1,TRBJ2-7,NA,NA,CASSQADYEQYF,TGTGCCAGCAGCCAAGCCGACTACGAGCAGTACTTC
TRBV19,TRBJ2-1,NA,once,CASSPGSISYNEQFF,TGTGCCAGTAGTCCCGGCAGCATCTCCTACAATGAGCAGTTCTTC
TRBV7-9,TRBJ2-1,NA,NA,CASSFPGDEQFF,TGTGCCAGCAGCTTCCCGGGGGATGAGCAGTTCTTC
TRBV2,TRBJ2-5,NA,NA,CASTPGRETQYF,TGTGCCAGCACCCCGGGGCGAGAGACCCAGTACTTC
TRBV11-1,TRBJ1-1,NA,NA,CASSGGMNTEAFF,TGTGCCAGCAGCGGGGGCATGAACACTGAAGCTTTCTTT
TRBV28,TRBJ2-1,TRBD2,NA,CASSPPTGGVSEQFF,TGTGCCAGCAGTCCCCCGACGGGGGGGGTGAGTGAGCAGTTCTTC
TRBV12-3/TRBV12-4,TRBJ1-2,NA,NA,CASTEGTETYYGYTF,TGTGCCAGCACCGAAGGGACGGAAACATACTATGGCTACACCTTC
TRBV4-1,TRBJ1-1,NA,NA,CASSQGQSNTEAFF,TGCGCCAGCAGCCAAGGACAGTCGAACACTGAAGCTTTCTTT
TRBV4-1,TRBJ1-1,NA,NA,CASSQVWGQETEAFF,TGCGCCAGCAGCCAAGTATGGGGGCAGGAGACTGAAGCTTTCTTT
TRBV28,TRBJ1-5,NA,NA,CASSFPNAVSQEAQHF,TGTGCCAGCAGTTTCCCTAACGCCGTATCCCAGGAGGCCCAGCATTTT
TRBV24-1,TRBJ2-2,NA,NA,CATKPLVTQPSGELFF,TGTGCCACTAAACCCCTAGTTACCCAGCCCTCCGGGGAGCTGTTTTTT
TRBV27,TRBJ2-6,NA,NA,CASSSTGGANVLTF,TGTGCCAGCAGCTCAACCGGGGGGGCCAACGTCCTGACTTTC
TRBV19,TRBJ1-5,NA,NA,CASKRGNQPQHF,TGTGCCAGTAAAAGGGGCAATCAGCCCCAGCATTTT
TRBV27,TRBJ1-4,NA,NA,CASSVGPGEHEKLFF,TGTGCCAGCAGTGTTGGACCAGGGGAACATGAAAAACTGTTTTTT
TRBV29-1,TRBJ2-1,NA,NA,CSVVGTYNEQFF,TGCAGCGTCGTGGGGACCTACAATGAGCAGTTCTTC
TRBV20-1,TRBJ2-7,TRBD1,NA,CSALTGGPYEQYF,TGCAGTGCCTTGACAGGGGGCCCCTACGAGCAGTACTTC
TRBV11-2,TRBJ2-5,NA,NA,CASSSPGDVYQETQYF,TGTGCCAGCAGCTCGCCAGGGGATGTGTACCAAGAGACCCAGTACTTC
TRBV9,TRBJ2-7,TRBD1,NA,CASSVGTAEYEQYF,TGTGCCAGCAGCGTCGGGACAGCGGAGTACGAGCAGTACTTC
TRBV6-4,TRBJ2-1,NA,NA,CASSAPGPLTYNEQFF,TGTGCCAGCAGTGCCCCCGGCCCACTCACCTACAATGAGCAGTTCTTC
TRBV9,TRBJ2-3,NA,NA,CASSVAGGPDTQYF,TGTGCCAGCAGCGTAGCCGGGGGGCCAGATACGCAGTATTTT
TRBV11-2,TRBJ1-5,NA,NA,CASSLGGAYDNQPQHF,TGTGCCAGCAGCTTAGGGGGGGCCTATGACAATCAGCCCCAGCATTTT
TRBV6-6,TRBJ1-1,TRBD1,NA,CASSYSGTGSTEAFF,TGTGCCAGCAGTTACTCCGGGACAGGGTCGACTGAAGCTTTCTTT
TRBV5-1,TRBJ2-2,TRBD2,NA,CASSFGTSGGIVGELFF,TGCGCCAGCAGCTTCGGGACTAGCGGGGGCATCGTGGGGGAGCTGTTTTTT
TRBV6-5,TRBJ2-3,NA,NA,CASSPTTLGTDTQYF,TGTGCCAGCAGTCCCACTACCCTGGGAACAGATACGCAGTATTTT